The 14 T cell receptor beta chains in this list originate from one sample, sequenced in a study of T-cell memory formation after mild COVID-19. From the 5' RACE reads, TCRdb called clonotypes with MiXCR, one entry per CDR3 protein. The repertoire holds about 57,000 distinct CDR3 sequences, with over 9% as singletons. Sequenced sample: PBMCs or a T cell subset sorted from them (not recorded which). The origin of the receptors is a young man who had mild COVID-19 (a few samples of this study predate the infection). Cell type and time point are not known.

About this clonotype itself: A read error is possible here, since a much larger clone lies one base away. This chain joins TRBV5-4 and TRBJ2-5; D is possibly TRBD1 (5 bases). Germline V lookup: CDR1 SGHNT, CDR2 YYREEE (reference sequence). The CDR3 has 15 residues. V lost 4 bases, J lost 1 base, and 14 bases lay in between. The CDR3 reads CASSARVSRQETQYF. CDR3 nucleotide sequence: TGTGCCAGCAGCGCCAGGGTTTCGCGCCAAGAGACCCAGTACTTC.

This clonotype appeared many times. The chain is built from TRBV21-1 and TRBJ1-1. TRBV21-1 is described as a pseudogene. The CDR3 runs to 16 residues. The chain's CDR3 is CASSKGFRQGNTEAFF. The CDR3 DNA reads TGTGCCAGCAGCAAAGGGTTTCGGCAGGGGAACACTGAAGCTTTCTTT.

This chain links TRBV4-1 with TRBJ1-1; the D is unclear. V gave up 6 bases and J gave up 1 base, with 12 bases separating them. Per the germline V gene, CDR1 is MGHRA and CDR2 is YSYEKL. CDR3 length equals 14 residues. The CDR3 protein is CASSRDTWNTEAFF. The CDR3 region has the DNA TGCGCCAGCAGTCGAGACACGTGGAACACTGAAGCTTTCTTT.

This clonotype was observed a handful of times. The chain uses TRBV30 and TRBJ2-6; D ambiguous. V was trimmed by 3 bases and J by 3 bases, leaving 6 bases between them. The CDR3 extends over 13 amino acids. Germline CDR1 and CDR2: GTSNPN and SVGIG (reference sequence). In nucleotides, the CDR3 is TGTGCCTGGAGCCGGGTTGGGGCCAACGTCCTGACTTTC. Translation gives CAWSRVGANVLTF. The full variable domain, completed using reference TRBV30 and TRBJ2-6, is SQTIHQWPATLVQPVGSPLSLECTVEGTSNPNLYWYRQAAGRGLQLLFYSVGIGQISSEVPQNLSASRPQDRQFILSSKKLLLSDSGFYLCAWSRVGANVLTFGAGSRLTVL.

The table lists this clonotype with many counts. This rearrangement joins TRBV5-1 to TRBJ2-7, with D uncertain. CDR1 is SGHRS and CDR2 is YFSETQ in the germline V gene. The CDR3 spans 14 residues. The V and J ends lost 0 bases and 4 bases respectively, with 11 bases between them. The CDR3 region has the DNA TGCGCCAGCAGCTTGGCCGTGGGGATTTACGAGCAGTACTTC. As protein: CASSLAVGIYEQYF.

The CDR3 loop reads CSARSQGSGSPLHF. In DNA form, the CDR3 reads TGCAGTGCAAGATCCCAGGGCTCGGGTTCACCCCTCCACTTT. V gene TRBV20-1 combines with J gene TRBJ1-6; weak D call: TRBD1 (5 bases). Trimming pared 6 bases from V and 9 bases from J, leaving 18 bases between. The CDR3 loop spans 14 amino acids. Germline V gives CDR1 DFQATT, CDR2 SNEGSKA (reference sequence).

This clonotype came up many times. This chain joins TRBV7-2 and TRBJ1-1; TRBD1 agrees at 8 bases. The CDR3 is 15 amino acids. Unmatched junction bases numbered 10, after V lost 3 bases and J lost 7 bases. The germline gives CDR1 SGHTA, CDR2 FQGNSA. The DNA of the CDR3 is TGTGCCAGCAGCTTGACCCCCGGGACAGGATATGAAGCTTTCTTT. Translating gives CASSLTPGTGYEAFF.

The chain joins TRBV11-2 to TRBJ1-6, with TRBD1 as a possible D gene (6 bases). V lost 5 bases to trimming and J lost 7 bases, with 18 bases between them. Germline loops: CDR1 SGHAT, CDR2 FQNNGV. The CDR3 covers 16 residues. The CDR3 sequence: CASSPEVGGRNSPLHF. As DNA, the CDR3 is TGTGCCAGCAGCCCAGAGGTAGGGGGGAGAAATTCACCCCTCCACTTT.

This clonotype came up a few times. This chain joins TRBV6-2 or TRBV6-3 and TRBJ2-2; D gene uncertain. In germline, CDR1 is MNHEY, CDR2 SVGEGT. V shed 5 bases and J shed 3 bases, with 10 bases lying between them. The CDR3 loop spans 14 amino acids. In DNA form, the CDR3 reads TGTGCCAGCAGTCCAGCCGCGTACACCGGGGAGCTGTTTTTT. The encoded protein is CASSPAAYTGELFF.

This clonotype showed up many times. The chain employs TRBV7-2 and TRBJ2-5; no reliable D call. V lost 5 bases, J lost 5 bases, and 15 bases lay in between. Per the germline V gene, CDR1 is SGHTA and CDR2 is FQGNSA. This CDR3 is built from 14 residues. The CDR3 DNA reads TGTGCCAGCAGCCCTGGCGAGGTTCGGGAGACCCAGTACTTC. This translates into CASSPGEVRETQYF.

This clonotype was detected only a few times. The chain combines TRBV7-9 with TRBJ2-7; a weak D match, TRBD2 (6 bases). The germline V and J ends were trimmed by 5 bases and 1 base, with 9 bases remaining between them. Germline V gives CDR1 SEHNR, CDR2 FQNEAQ (reference sequence). The CDR3 contains 13 residues. Here the CDR3 reads CASSRGTSYEQYF. In DNA, the CDR3 is TGTGCCAGCAGCCGTGGGACTTCCTACGAGCAGTACTTC.

This chain connects TRBV5-8 to TRBJ2-1, with D maybe TRBD1 (6 bases). V lost 4 bases and J lost 0, with 11 bases in between. The germline V gene encodes CDR1 SGHTS and CDR2 YDEGEE. This CDR3 has 15 residues. The CDR3 DNA is TGTGCCAGCAGCCAAGGACAGAGCTCCTACAATGAGCAGTTCTTC. Protein sequence: CASSQGQSSYNEQFF.

This clonotype was observed many times. The CDR3: CASSFQGVSAGELFF. The CDR3 nucleotides are TGTGCCAGCAGCTTTCAGGGAGTGTCGGCCGGGGAGCTGTTTTTT. The chain recombines TRBV7-8 with TRBJ2-2; D may match TRBD1 or TRBD2 (5 bases each). The V gene's germline CDR1 is SGHVS and CDR2 FQNEAQ. The CDR3 length is 15 residues. Trimming removed 3 bases at V and 6 bases at J, with 14 bases between.

The V call is TRBV7-2, the J call TRBJ1-6; 8 nucleotides agree with TRBD1. The trim removed 3 bases at V and 10 bases at J, leaving 5 bases unmatched. The CDR3 extends over 14 amino acids. The V gene's germline CDR1 is SGHTA and CDR2 FQGNSA. The CDR3 DNA reads TGTGCCAGCAGCTTGACAGGGGCAGCGTCACCCCTCCACTTT. This encodes CASSLTGAASPLHF.